Below, 5 T cell receptor beta chains from the same sample are listed, as sequenced in a study of neurological immune-mediated disorders. TCRdb independently ran MiXCR on the 5' RACE reads; one entry per CDR3 protein. The sample lists around 27,000 distinct CDR3 sequences, 15% occurring once. Sequenced: PBMCs. The receptors come from a man between 70 and 80 years old in good health.

This clonotype was recorded only once. The chain couples TRBV5-1 to TRBJ2-7; D not resolved. From germline, CDR1 is SGHRS and CDR2 YFSETQ. The CDR3 consists of 12 residues. Trimming shortened V by 4 bases and J by 4 bases, and 9 bases separated the two germline ends. The CDR3 loop is CASSLYGYEQYF. The CDR3, as DNA: TGCGCCAGCAGCCTCTATGGATACGAGCAGTACTTC.

This clonotype appeared many times. The rearrangement links TRBV5-1 to TRBJ1-6, with 10 bases matching TRBD1. V lost 3 bases, J lost 7 bases, and 4 bases stayed unmatched. The CDR3 loop spans 15 amino acids. The V gene's germline CDR1 is SGHRS and CDR2 YFSETQ. CDR3 bases: TGCGCCAGCAGCTGGGTGACAGGGGGCAATTCACCCCTCCACTTT. The encoded protein is CASSWVTGGNSPLHF.

This clonotype showed up many times. The chain combines TRBV15 with TRBJ2-5; D is ambiguous. The CDR3 has 14 residues. The ends were cut back, 1 base at V and 7 bases at J, with 13 bases in the middle. CDR1 LNHNV and CDR2 YYDKDF come from the germline V gene (reference sequence). The CDR3 nucleotides read TGTGCCACCAGCAGAGGCCAGCAATGGGGGACCCAGTACTTC. This codes for CATSRGQQWGTQYF.

There are many counts of this clonotype. V is TRBV5-1 and J is TRBJ2-7, with no clear D. There are 14 residues in the CDR3. V was clipped by 1 base and J by 2 bases, with 10 bases between them. Germline V gene lookup returns CDR1 SGHRS and CDR2 YFSETQ. The CDR3 DNA follows: TGCGCCAGCAGCTTGACGGGCACAACCTACGAGCAGTACTTC. This sequence encodes CASSLTGTTYEQYF. Full variable domain (outside the CDR3, taken from reference TRBV5-1 and TRBJ2-7): KAGVTQTPRYLIKTRGQQVTLSCSPISGHRSVSWYQQTPGQGLQFLFEYFSETQRNKGNFPGRFSGRQFSNSRSEMNVSTLELGDSALYLCASSLTGTTYEQYFGPGTRLTVT.

This clonotype was detected many times. The chain has TRBV5-1 and TRBJ1-3; D is perhaps TRBD1 (5 bases). Germline lookup yields CDR1 SGHRS and CDR2 YFSETQ. V was clipped by 4 bases and J by 3 bases, with 14 bases between them. The CDR3 loop spans 15 amino acids. CDR3 sequence reads: CASSLRGVFGNTIYF. DNA of the CDR3: TGCGCCAGCAGCCTTCGGGGGGTCTTTGGAAACACCATATATTTT.